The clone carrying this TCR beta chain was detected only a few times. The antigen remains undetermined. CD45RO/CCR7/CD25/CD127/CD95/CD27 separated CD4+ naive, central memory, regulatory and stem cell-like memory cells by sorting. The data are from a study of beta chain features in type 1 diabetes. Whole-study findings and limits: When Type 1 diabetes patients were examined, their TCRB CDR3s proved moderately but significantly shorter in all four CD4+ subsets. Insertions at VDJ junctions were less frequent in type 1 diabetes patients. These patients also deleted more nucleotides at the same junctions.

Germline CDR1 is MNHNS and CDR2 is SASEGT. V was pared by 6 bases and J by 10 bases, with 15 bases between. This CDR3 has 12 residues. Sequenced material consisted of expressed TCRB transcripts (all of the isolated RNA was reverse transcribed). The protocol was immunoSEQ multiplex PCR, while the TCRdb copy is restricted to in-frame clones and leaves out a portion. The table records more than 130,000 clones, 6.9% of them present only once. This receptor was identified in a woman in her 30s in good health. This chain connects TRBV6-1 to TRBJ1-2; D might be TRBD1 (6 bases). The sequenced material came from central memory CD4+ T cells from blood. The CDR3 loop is CASSLNRDYYTF. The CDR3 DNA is TGTGCCAGCAGCCTAAACAGGGACTACTACACCTTC.